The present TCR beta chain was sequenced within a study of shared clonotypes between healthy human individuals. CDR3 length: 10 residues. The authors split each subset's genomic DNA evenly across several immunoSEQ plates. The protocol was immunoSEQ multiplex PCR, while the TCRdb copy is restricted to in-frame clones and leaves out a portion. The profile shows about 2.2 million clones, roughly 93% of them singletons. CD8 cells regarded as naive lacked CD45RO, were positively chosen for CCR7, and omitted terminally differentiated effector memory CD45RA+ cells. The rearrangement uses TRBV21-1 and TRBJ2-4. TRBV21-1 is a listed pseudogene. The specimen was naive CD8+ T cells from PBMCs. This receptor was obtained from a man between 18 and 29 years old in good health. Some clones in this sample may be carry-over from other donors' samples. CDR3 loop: CASVQGIQYF. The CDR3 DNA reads TGTGCCAGCGTCCAAGGCATTCAGTACTTC.